These 20 T cell receptor beta chains were sequenced from one sample in a study of neurological immune-mediated disorders. TCRdb called the 5' RACE reads again in MiXCR, with one record for every CDR3 protein. The table has some 49,000 distinct CDR3 sequences, 9% to 10% seen once. Time point meaning: longitudinal time-point 1 (baseline). Sequenced material: PBMCs. Source of these receptors: a middle-aged woman in good health.

This clonotype was observed many times. The rearrangement uses TRBV5-5 and TRBJ2-1, with D possibly matching TRBD1 (6 bases). The CDR3 extends over 14 amino acids. Trimming removed 3 bases at V and 5 bases at J, with 12 bases between. Germline V gene lookup returns CDR1 SGHKS and CDR2 YYEKEE (reference sequence). The chain's CDR3 is CASSWVTGNNEQFF. For the CDR3, the DNA is TGTGCCAGCAGCTGGGTTACAGGGAACAATGAGCAGTTCTTC.

This clonotype was found many times. The rearrangement links TRBV12-3 or TRBV12-4 to TRBJ2-4, with D maybe TRBD2 (6 bases). The CDR3 length is 16 residues. V gave up 4 bases and J gave up 0 bases, with 13 bases separating them. The CDR3 DNA is TGTGCCAGCAGTTATCGGGACTCCTTAGCCAAAAACATTCAGTACTTC. Residues: CASSYRDSLAKNIQYF.

CDR3 nucleotides: TGTGCCAGCTCACAAACGACACAGGTCAGCACCGACTATGGCTACACCTTC. It yields the protein CASSQTTQVSTDYGYTF. The chain has TRBV18 and TRBJ1-2, with a possible D match to TRBD1 (5 bases). Per the germline V gene, CDR1 is KGHSH and CDR2 is LQKENI. This CDR3 is 17 amino acids long. Trimming left V 4 bases short and J 3 bases short, with 21 bases between.

Of note for this clonotype: A read error may be the cause here, since a much bigger clone is one base away. The CDR3 protein is CSGVAETAELFF. In nucleotides, the CDR3 is TGCAGCGGGGTAGCGGAAACCGCGGAGCTGTTTTTT. V gene TRBV20-1 combines with J gene TRBJ2-2, with a possible D match to TRBD2 (6 bases). The CDR3 is made up of 12 amino acids. The germline gives CDR1 DFQATT, CDR2 SNEGSKA (reference sequence).

In its sample, this clonotype was seen many times. V is TRBV6-5 and J is TRBJ2-5; 12 bases are shared with TRBD2. CDR1 is MNHEY, CDR2 SVGAGI, per germline. The V segment lost 5 bases and the J segment 7 bases; nucleotides outside the gene matches: 11. The CDR3 runs 16 residues. Here the CDR3 reads CASSVLAGGRPGTQYF. In nucleotides, the CDR3 is TGTGCCAGCAGTGTTCTAGCGGGGGGGCGGCCGGGGACCCAGTACTTC.

The table lists this clonotype with many counts. V gene TRBV29-1 combines with J gene TRBJ2-4, with 8 bases aligning to TRBD2. V was clipped by 6 bases and J by 8 bases; unmatched bases: 9. This CDR3 has 13 amino acids. Per the germline V gene, CDR1 is SQVTM and CDR2 is ANQGSEA. CDR3 residues: CSVGGAAEDIQYF. The CDR3 DNA reads as TGCAGCGTCGGGGGGGCCGCCGAGGACATTCAGTACTTC.

This clonotype appeared many times. The CDR3 spells CASSLDRDYGYTF. DNA of the CDR3: TGCGCCAGCAGCTTGGACAGGGACTATGGCTACACCTTC. V gene TRBV5-1 combines with J gene TRBJ1-2; D possibly corresponds to TRBD1 (6 bases). The CDR3 spans 13 residues. Trimming removed 0 bases at V and 3 bases at J, with 6 bases between. Germline values: CDR1 SGHRS, CDR2 YFSETQ.

This clonotype was detected many times. The chain couples TRBV29-1 to TRBJ2-3, with D possibly matching TRBD1 (6 bases). The CDR3 runs to 16 residues. Trimming stripped 4 bases from V and 3 bases from J, with 20 bases between. Germline-derived CDR1 and CDR2 are SQVTM and ANQGSEA. The DNA for the CDR3 is TGCAGCGTTGTAAGTGGGTACAGGGCTAGGACAGATACGCAGTATTTT. It codes for CSVVSGYRARTDTQYF.

This rearrangement joins TRBV5-5 to TRBJ2-1; D not resolved. The CDR3 runs 14 residues. V was trimmed by 4 bases and J by 6 bases, leaving 14 bases between them. Germline V gives CDR1 SGHKS, CDR2 YYEKEE (reference sequence). For the CDR3, the DNA is TGTGCCAGCAGCCAAAGGGTCGGATTCAATGAGCAGTTCTTC. Translated, it gives CASSQRVGFNEQFF. The whole variable domain, filled in from reference TRBV5-5 and TRBJ2-1, reads DAGVTQSPTHLIKTRGQQVTLRCSPISGHKSVSWYQQVLGQGPQFIFQYYEKEERGRGNFPDRFSARQFPNYSSELNVNALLLGDSALYLCASSQRVGFNEQFFGPGTRLTVL.

This clonotype was recorded many times. The gene calls are TRBV6-6 and TRBJ1-2, with D uncertain. This CDR3 comprises 10 residues. Germline CDR1 is MNHNY and CDR2 is SVGAGI (reference sequence). V was shortened by 6 bases and J by 5 bases, with 4 bases between the two germline ends. The CDR3 here is CASRDYGYTF. The DNA for the CDR3 is TGTGCCAGCAGGGATTATGGCTACACCTTC.

This clonotype showed up many times. V is TRBV14 and J is TRBJ2-2; perhaps TRBD2 as D (7 bases). The CDR3 extends over 17 amino acids. CDR1 SGHDN and CDR2 FVKESK come from the germline V gene. Trimming removed 4 bases from V and 3 bases from J, with 18 bases in between. Here the CDR3 DNA reads TGTGCCAGCAGCCGGAAAAGGGGGGGGCTGGACACCGGGGAGCTGTTTTTT. It translates to CASSRKRGGLDTGELFF.

This clonotype was observed at least ten times. V and J are TRBV6-1 and TRBJ1-2; D call uncertain. Trimming left V 6 bases short and J 4 bases short, with 6 bases between. Germline CDR1 MNHNS, CDR2 SASEGT. CDR3 size: 11 residues. DNA for the CDR3: TGTGCCAGCAGGGCACTCTATGGCTACACCTTC. Amino acids: CASRALYGYTF.

The chain joins TRBV10-3 to TRBJ1-1; D call uncertain. CDR3 length: 14 amino acids. Germline lookup yields CDR1 ENHRY and CDR2 SYGVKD. Between the trimmed V and J ends, which lost 6 bases and 0 bases, there was a span of 11 bases. CDR3 protein: CAIRTVGMNTEAFF. CDR3 sequence (DNA): TGTGCCATCAGGACGGTTGGAATGAACACTGAAGCTTTCTTT.

The V gene is TRBV14, the J gene TRBJ1-5, with D hard to call. V was trimmed by 5 bases and J by 7 bases, leaving 12 bases between them. The CDR3 totals 13 residues. Germline assignment: CDR1 SGHDN and CDR2 FVKESK. CDR3 loop: CASSSGPAQPQHF. The CDR3 nucleotides are TGTGCCAGCAGCTCTGGCCCGGCACAGCCCCAGCATTTT.

This clonotype was counted at least ten times. The V gene is TRBV5-6, the J gene TRBJ1-4; TRBD1 matches at 8 bases. The CDR3 extends over 14 amino acids. V shed 4 bases, J shed 7 bases, and the junction held 6 bases outside the gene matches. Looked up from germline, CDR1 is SGHDT and CDR2 is YYEEEE. The CDR3 region has the DNA TGTGCCAGCAGCGCCCAGGGGGCCCCTGAAAAACTGTTTTTT. Translating gives CASSAQGAPEKLFF.

At least ten counts were recorded for this clonotype. This chain connects TRBV20-1 to TRBJ2-7, with D perhaps matching TRBD2 (5 bases). CDR1 DFQATT and CDR2 SNEGSKA come from the germline V gene (reference sequence). CDR3 size: 11 residues. The germline V and J ends were trimmed by 0 bases and 12 bases, with 12 bases remaining between them. CDR3 nucleotide sequence: TGCAGTGCTAGAGATCCAGAGACTATGTACTTC. Its protein is CSARDPETMYF.

This clonotype was detected many times. The J gene is TRBJ1-1, the V gene TRBV9; D not resolved. V dropped 1 base and J dropped 0 bases, with 10 bases sitting between them. The CDR3 is made up of 15 amino acids. From germline, CDR1 is SGDLS and CDR2 YYNGEE. CDR3 residues: CASSVTAVLNTEAFF. CDR3 coding DNA: TGTGCCAGCAGCGTAACGGCAGTATTGAACACTGAAGCTTTCTTT.

This clonotype came up many times. The rearrangement joins TRBV5-1 to TRBJ2-5; 8 nucleotides match TRBD2. The V segment lost 0 bases and the J segment 2 bases; nucleotides outside the gene matches: 0. Germline loops: CDR1 SGHRS, CDR2 YFSETQ. The CDR3 contains 14 residues. The CDR3 DNA sequence: TGCGCCAGCAGCTTGGCTAGCGGGCAAGAGACCCAGTACTTC. Translating it yields CASSLASGQETQYF.

The table lists this clonotype with many counts. The chain is built from TRBV5-1 and TRBJ2-1; TRBD2 agrees at 9 bases. This CDR3 contains 15 residues. Germline V gene lookup returns CDR1 SGHRS and CDR2 YFSETQ. The junction had 5 bases not matched to a gene; V was cut back by 4 bases and J by 3 bases. This CDR3 reads CASSESSGSYNEQFF. The CDR3 nucleotides read TGCGCCAGCAGCGAAAGTAGCGGGAGCTACAATGAGCAGTTCTTC. Full variable domain (missing parts from reference TRBV5-1 and TRBJ2-1): KAGVTQTPRYLIKTRGQQVTLSCSPISGHRSVSWYQQTPGQGLQFLFEYFSETQRNKGNFPGRFSGRQFSNSRSEMNVSTLELGDSALYLCASSESSGSYNEQFFGPGTRLTVL.

This clonotype was counted ten times or more. The chain carries TRBV19 and TRBJ1-5, with D unresolved. The CDR3 length is 16 residues. The germline V gene has CDR1 LNHDA and CDR2 SQIVND (reference sequence). Between the trimmed V and J ends, which lost 2 bases and 8 bases, there was a span of 19 bases. The CDR3 nucleotides are TGTGCCAGTAGTATAACATCTCGACGAACCGGAGAGCCCCAGCATTTT. Its translation is CASSITSRRTGEPQHF.